This TCR beta chain was captured by sequencing in a study of regulatory T cells in long-lasting Graves disease. Regarding this clonotype: Its antigen is unknown.

The study's findings and limits: When disease was persistent, TRBV28, TRBJ1-2 and TRBJ2-5 were the favored segments.

Investigators prepared the TCR beta libraries by applying iRepertoire HTBI primers and Arm-PCR of CDR3 regions. One entry per CDR3 protein, called by TCRdb with MiXCR from the multiplex PCR reads. The profile shows 650,000 to 700,000 distinct CDR3 sequences, approximately 31% of them singletons. The V gene's germline CDR1 is DFQATT and CDR2 SNEGSKA (reference sequence). V lost 4 bases, J lost 4 bases, and 7 bases stayed unmatched. This CDR3 contains 14 residues. Indicated time point: persistent/refractory GD, antithyroid drugs over 5 years with positive TRAb. RNA from PBMCs was the source of the TCR library.

The chain is built from TRBV20-1 and TRBJ2-7; 10 nucleotides line up with TRBD2. The sequence was collected from a female donor with Graves disease. This material consisted of peripheral blood mononuclear cells (PBMCs), taken when the disease was refractory, from a patient treated with antithyroid drugs. The DNA for the CDR3 is TGCAGTGCTATCGATCCTAGCGGGAGTTACGAGCAGTACTTC. It specifies CSAIDPSGSYEQYF.